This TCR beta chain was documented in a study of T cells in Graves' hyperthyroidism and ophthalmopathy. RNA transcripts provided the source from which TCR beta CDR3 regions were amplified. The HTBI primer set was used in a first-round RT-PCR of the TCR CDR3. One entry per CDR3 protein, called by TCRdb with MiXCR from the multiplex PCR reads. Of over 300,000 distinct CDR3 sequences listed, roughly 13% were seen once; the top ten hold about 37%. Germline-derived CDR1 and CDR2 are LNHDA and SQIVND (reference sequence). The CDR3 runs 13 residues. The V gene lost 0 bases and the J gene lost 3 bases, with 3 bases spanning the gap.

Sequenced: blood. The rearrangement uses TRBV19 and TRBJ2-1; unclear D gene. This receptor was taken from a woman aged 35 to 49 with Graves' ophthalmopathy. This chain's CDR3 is CASSIEGYNEQFF. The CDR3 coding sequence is TGTGCCAGTAGTATAGAGGGCTACAATGAGCAGTTCTTC.